Below, one T cell receptor beta chain is given with its context. Its antigen is not known. TCRdb keeps only in-frame clones here, not all; method: immunoSEQ multiplex PCR. The repertoire holds fewer than 150,000 clones, with about 90% as singletons. These data are taken from a study of cytomegalovirus exposure and HLA in healthy donors. Study as a whole: The 90 to 150 validation repertoires used a platform that matched the one used for the approximately 620 first-cohort repertoires, as a later analysis reported. Points from the study as a whole: Clusters of TCRs from the first cohort tended to co-occur in the roughly 120 validation repertoires (as a later analysis found).

The germline V and J ends were trimmed by 5 bases and 1 base, with 10 bases remaining between them. Germline CDR1 and CDR2: SNHLY and FYNNEI. CDR3 length equals 14 residues. The study drew the donors from its approximately 110-subject validation cohort, separate from the roughly 710-subject first cohort. The sequence was obtained from a man younger than 40 in good health and CMV-seronegative. Sequencing input: PBMCs. The chain recombines TRBV2 with TRBJ2-3; unclear D gene. In DNA, the CDR3 is TGTGCCAGCAGTCTTGAACCAGGCACAGATACGCAGTATTTT. It encodes CASSLEPGTDTQYF.